Below are 21 T cell receptor beta chains sequenced from a single sample in a study of cytomegalovirus exposure and HLA in healthy donors. The PCR contained 60 Vbeta and 13 Jbeta primers. Measured with immunoSEQ multiplex PCR; TCRdb has only the in-frame clones, and not every one. The sample lists more than 95,000 clones, over 65% occurring once. Sequencing input: PBMCs. These receptors were taken from a man between 50 and 59 years old in good health and CMV-seronegative.

The chain links TRBV7-2 to TRBJ2-3; 12 bases line up with TRBD2. Germline CDR1 reads SGHTA; CDR2 reads FQGNSA. The CDR3 covers 17 residues. J was trimmed by 6 bases and V by 3 bases; bases with no gene match: 10. The CDR3: CASSLGALAGGQDTQYF. Here the CDR3 DNA reads TGTGCCAGCAGCTTGGGGGCGCTAGCGGGGGGGCAGGATACGCAGTATTTT.

The rearrangement uses TRBV7-3 and TRBJ1-2; possibly TRBD1 for D (6 bases). CDR1 and CDR2 (germline): SGHTA, FQGTGA. The length of the CDR3 is 15 residues. Trimming pared 5 bases from V and 4 bases from J, leaving 17 bases between. Here the CDR3 reads CASSPRGGLGYGYTF. The CDR3, as DNA: TGTGCCAGCAGCCCCAGGGGCGGGCTTGGCTATGGCTACACCTTC.

The genes are TRBV18 and TRBJ2-5; 7 nucleotides agree with TRBD1. J was trimmed by 0 bases and V by 4 bases; bases with no gene match: 8. This CDR3 is 16 amino acids long. Germline values: CDR1 KGHSH, CDR2 LQKENI. The CDR3 region has the DNA TGTGCCAGCTCACGTAGACCGGGACAGCACCAAGAGACCCAGTACTTC. This gives the protein CASSRRPGQHQETQYF.

The rearrangement links TRBV7-9 to TRBJ2-7; 9 bases are a match to TRBD1. The CDR3 runs 15 residues. Looked up from germline, CDR1 is SEHNR and CDR2 is FQNEAQ (reference sequence). The V segment lost 5 bases and the J segment 7 bases; nucleotides outside the gene matches: 12. Here the CDR3 DNA reads TGTGCCAGCAGCCCCCGGGACAGGGTTGGCTATGAGCAGTACTTC. The encoded protein is CASSPRDRVGYEQYF.

The chain combines TRBV5-6 with TRBJ2-1; TRBD2 agrees at 11 bases. Per germline, CDR1 SGHDT and CDR2 YYEEEE. There are 17 residues in the CDR3. V trimming: 2 bases; J trimming: 5 bases; junction bases outside the gene matches: 9. CDR3 sequence (DNA): TGTGCCAGCAGCTTCTTGACTAGCGGGGTTTGGGACAATGAGCAGTTCTTC. Its translation: CASSFLTSGVWDNEQFF.

The chain links TRBV19 to TRBJ1-1, with 10 bases lining up with TRBD1. The germline CDR1 and CDR2 sequences are LNHDA and SQIVND (reference sequence). This CDR3 spans 15 amino acids. The V and J ends lost 2 bases and 9 bases, in that order; junction bases with no gene match: 9. CDR3 sequence reads: CASSIPRTGGEKAFF. CDR3 sequence (DNA): TGTGCCAGTAGTATACCCAGGACAGGGGGAGAGAAAGCTTTCTTT.

This chain joins TRBV5-4 and TRBJ2-1, with TRBD2 identical over 8 bases. This CDR3 spans 15 amino acids. Losses at the gene ends were 1 base for V and 9 bases for J; bases not matched to a gene: 9. Per germline, CDR1 SGHNT and CDR2 YYREEE (reference sequence). The CDR3 sequence: CASSLPSGGIGEQFF. The CDR3 DNA reads as TGTGCCAGCAGCTTGCCAAGCGGGGGCATCGGTGAGCAGTTCTTC.

The chain combines TRBV7-9 with TRBJ1-2; tentative D call: TRBD1 (5 bases). Looked up from germline, CDR1 is SEHNR and CDR2 is FQNEAQ (reference sequence). Deletions cut 5 bases from V and 5 bases from J, with 15 bases between. CDR3 length equals 14 residues. The CDR3 bases are TGTGCCAGCAGCCCAACCTCGCAGGGATATGGCTACACCTTC. It translates to CASSPTSQGYGYTF.

This chain uses TRBV25-1 with TRBJ2-5; D perhaps matches TRBD1 (7 bases). Trimming left V 3 bases short and J 5 bases short, with 19 bases between. Germline values: CDR1 MGHDK, CDR2 SYGVNS. The CDR3 loop spans 16 amino acids. The CDR3 nucleotides are TGTGCCAGCAGTGAGGCCCACAGGGGAGGTGAGGAGACCCAGTACTTC. This codes for CASSEAHRGGEETQYF.

As to this clone: Its ends do not fully match the called genes, so a read error is possible. Other nucleotide sequences from this sample produce the same CDR3. This chain links TRBV5-1 with TRBJ2-3, with 9 bases lining up with TRBD2. CDR1 is SGHRS, CDR2 YFSETQ, per germline. The CDR3 loop spans 16 amino acids. CDR3 bases: TGTGCCAGCTGGGGGAGCGGGGGGACCTACACAGATACGCAGTATTTT. This sequence encodes CASWGSGGTYTDTQYF.

V gene TRBV6-5 combines with J gene TRBJ1-1; D remains ambiguous. V lost 6 bases to trimming and J lost 5 bases, with 10 bases between them. The CDR3 contains 12 residues. Germline V gene data show CDR1 as MNHEY and CDR2 as SVGAGI. In nucleotides, the CDR3 is TGTGCCAGCAGCCGTCCGGGGACTGAAGCTTTCTTT. This codes for CASSRPGTEAFF.

This clone was seen only a few times. The chain employs TRBV25-1 and TRBJ2-3, with TRBD2 matching over 9 bases. The CDR3 consists of 16 residues. The germline V gene encodes CDR1 MGHDK and CDR2 SYGVNS. After removal of 6 bases from V and 0 bases from J, the junction contained 7 bases not matched to a gene. For the CDR3, the DNA is TGTGCCAGCAGCCCCCTAGCGGGGACTAGCACAGATACGCAGTATTTT. Translating it yields CASSPLAGTSTDTQYF.

The chain is built from TRBV5-4 and TRBJ1-2; 9 bases map to TRBD1. V shed 4 bases and J 5 bases; nucleotides not matched to a gene: 12. The CDR3 covers 16 residues. The germline CDR1 and CDR2 sequences are SGHNT and YYREEE (reference sequence). The CDR3 sequence is CASSQGQGNTVYGYTF. The CDR3 DNA is TGTGCCAGCAGCCAGGGACAGGGAAACACGGTTTATGGCTACACCTTC.

The chain uses TRBV19 and TRBJ2-1; 10 nucleotides line up with TRBD2. Germline assignment: CDR1 LNHDA and CDR2 SQIVND (reference sequence). The CDR3 sequence is 16 residues long. With 6 bases clipped from V and 6 bases from J, the junction kept 11 bases outside the gene matches. CDR3 loop: CASSRTSGDSLNEQFF. The CDR3 DNA follows: TGTGCCAGTAGCAGGACTAGCGGAGATTCTCTCAATGAGCAGTTCTTC.

This chain links TRBV6-5 with TRBJ1-1; 9 bases are a match to TRBD1. Unmatched junction bases numbered 9, after V lost 4 bases and J lost 3 bases. The germline CDR1 and CDR2 sequences are MNHEY and SVGAGI. This CDR3 contains 16 residues. CDR3 sequence: CASSFGTGSLDTEAFF. Written as DNA, the CDR3 is TGTGCCAGCAGTTTCGGGACAGGGAGTTTGGACACTGAAGCTTTCTTT.

CDR3 coding DNA: TGTGCCAGCAGTTACTCGAAAGGGGGAGAGACCCAGTACTTC. Encoded protein: CASSYSKGGETQYF. The genes are TRBV6-5 and TRBJ2-5; D might be TRBD1 (6 bases). Deletions cut 0 bases from V and 4 bases from J, with 9 bases between. CDR1 MNHEY and CDR2 SVGAGI come from the germline V gene. The CDR3 is 14 amino acids.

This chain links TRBV2 with TRBJ1-4; tentatively, D is TRBD1 (6 bases). V gave up 6 bases and J gave up 8 bases, with 13 bases separating them. Germline loops: CDR1 SNHLY, CDR2 FYNNEI. The CDR3 has 13 residues. Here the CDR3 reads CASSTGTGEKLFF. CDR3 bases: TGTGCCAGCAGCACAGGGACGGGGGAAAAACTGTTTTTT.

The chain combines TRBV7-8 with TRBJ2-3, with TRBD1 matching over 8 bases. The CDR3 contains 15 residues. Trimming took 2 bases from V and 0 from J; bases not matched to a gene: 1. The germline gives CDR1 SGHVS, CDR2 FQNEAQ. In nucleotides, the CDR3 is TGTGCCAGCAGCTTACGGACAGGGAGCACAGATACGCAGTATTTT. Encoded protein: CASSLRTGSTDTQYF.

This clone was detected only once. V usage is TRBV29-1 and J usage is TRBJ2-1, with 10 bases matching TRBD2. CDR1 SQVTM and CDR2 ANQGSEA come from the germline V gene. The CDR3 has 14 amino acids. V lost 1 base to trimming and J lost 8 bases; unmatched junction nucleotides: 5. The CDR3 is CSVEALAGADEQFF. DNA of the CDR3: TGCAGCGTTGAAGCCCTAGCGGGGGCGGATGAGCAGTTCTTC.

V is TRBV4-1 and J is TRBJ1-3; weak D call: TRBD1 (5 bases). The V gene lost 4 bases and the J gene lost 2 bases, with 12 bases spanning the gap. This CDR3 contains 15 residues. From germline, CDR1 is MGHRA and CDR2 YSYEKL. The CDR3 sequence: CASSPIPGTGNTIYF. CDR3 DNA sequence: TGCGCCAGCAGCCCAATCCCAGGGACTGGAAACACCATATATTTT.

For this clone: A junction end diverges from the germline sequence, so it may reflect a read error. V usage is TRBV7-9 and J usage is TRBJ2-2; 8 nucleotides match TRBD1. The CDR3 is 17 residues long. Germline loops: CDR1 SEHNR, CDR2 FQNEAQ (reference sequence). The CDR3: CSSSRPKGQEPTGELFF. CDR3 in DNA: TGTTCCAGCAGCCGTCCAAAGGGACAGGAGCCCACCGGGGAGCTGTTTTTT.